A selection of T cell receptor beta chains follows, all from one sample in a study of shared clonotypes between healthy human individuals. Using immunoSEQ multiplex PCR, the repertoire was profiled, and TCRdb retains in-frame clones only, with some absent. The sample consists of about 2.3 million clones, approximately 95% of them appearing once. Sequencing used naive CD4+ T cells from PBMCs. The receptor source for this set is a man younger than 35 in good health. Some clones in this sample may be carry-over from other donors' samples. Each CDR3 is given with its conserved first and last residue. A D gene is named only where the DNA matches it firmly.

DNA: TGCGCCAGCAGCGTGGGGAACACTGAAGCTTTCTTT
CDR3: CASSVGNTEAFF
D: NA
V: TRBV5-1
J: TRBJ1-1

DNA: TGTGCCAGCTCACCGGACAGCAATGAGCAGTTCTTC
CDR3: CASSPDSNEQFF
D: NA
V: TRBV18
J: TRBJ2-1

DNA: TGTGCCAGCAGCCTGGGTCCTAATGAAAAACTGTTTTTT
CDR3: CASSLGPNEKLFF
D: NA
V: TRBV7-9
J: TRBJ1-4

DNA: TGTGCCAGCAGCTTAGAGGCAGGGGGCCATGGCTACACCTTC
CDR3: CASSLEAGGHGYTF
D: TRBD1
V: TRBV7-2
J: TRBJ1-2

DNA: TGTGCCACCAGCAGAGCGAGCCGGGGTGACATTCAGTACTTC
CDR3: CATSRASRGDIQYF
D: NA
V: TRBV15
J: TRBJ2-4

DNA: TGTGCCAGCAGCCCTCGGTGGGGTAGGTTTAGCACAGATACGCAGTATTTT
CDR3: CASSPRWGRFSTDTQYF
D: NA
V: TRBV7-9
J: TRBJ2-3

DNA: TGTGCCAGCAGCTTCTTGAAAAGACGGGCAGATACGCAGTATTTT
CDR3: CASSFLKRRADTQYF
D: NA
V: TRBV11-1
J: TRBJ2-3

DNA: TGCGCCAGCAGCTTATCTAGCGGAGTGTACGAGCAGTACTTC
CDR3: CASSLSSGVYEQYF
D: TRBD2
V: TRBV5-1
J: TRBJ2-7

DNA: TGTGCCAGCAGCCAACCTTTCGTCGGGACCCAGTACTTC
CDR3: CASSQPFVGTQYF
D: NA
V: TRBV7-3
J: TRBJ2-5

DNA: TGTGCCAGCAGCCCACCGACAAGCTACGAGCAGTACTTC
CDR3: CASSPPTSYEQYF
D: NA
V: TRBV5-4
J: TRBJ2-7

DNA: TGTGCCAGCAGTTACTCGGATCGCACTGAAGCTTTCTTT
CDR3: CASSYSDRTEAFF
D: NA
V: TRBV6-5
J: TRBJ1-1

DNA: TGTGCCAGCAGCTTGGACGGGACAGGCGTCCCCCAGCATTTT
CDR3: CASSLDGTGVPQHF
D: TRBD1
V: TRBV11-2
J: TRBJ1-5

DNA: TGTGCCAGCAGGAGAACAGGGGCTGGGTCCTACGAGCAGTACTTC
CDR3: CASRRTGAGSYEQYF
D: TRBD1
V: TRBV28
J: TRBJ2-7